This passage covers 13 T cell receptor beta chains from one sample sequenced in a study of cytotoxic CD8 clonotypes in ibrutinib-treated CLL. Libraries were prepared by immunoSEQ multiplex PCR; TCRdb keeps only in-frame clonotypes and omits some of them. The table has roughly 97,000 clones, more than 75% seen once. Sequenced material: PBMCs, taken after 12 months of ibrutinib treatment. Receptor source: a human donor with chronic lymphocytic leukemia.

The CDR3 DNA sequence: TGCAGCGTTGGGGGGGGATCTAATCAGCCCCAGCATTTT. As protein: CSVGGGSNQPQHF. The V and J genes are TRBV29-1 and TRBJ1-5; D perhaps matches TRBD1 (5 bases). This CDR3 comprises 13 residues. The germline V gene encodes CDR1 SQVTM and CDR2 ANQGSEA. Trimming took off 4 bases at V and 4 bases at J, with 11 bases between the two ends.

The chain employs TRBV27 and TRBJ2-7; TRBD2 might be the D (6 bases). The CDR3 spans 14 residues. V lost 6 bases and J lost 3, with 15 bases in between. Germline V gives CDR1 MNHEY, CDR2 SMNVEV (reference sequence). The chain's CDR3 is CASSPAGQNYEQYF. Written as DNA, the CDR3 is TGTGCCAGCAGCCCCGCGGGGCAGAACTACGAGCAGTACTTC.

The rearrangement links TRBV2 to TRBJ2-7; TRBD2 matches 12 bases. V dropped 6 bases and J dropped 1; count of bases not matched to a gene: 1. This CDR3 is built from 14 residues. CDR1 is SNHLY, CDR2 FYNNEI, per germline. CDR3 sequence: CASRTSGGSYEQYF. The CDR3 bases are TGTGCCAGCAGGACTAGCGGGGGTTCCTACGAGCAGTACTTC.

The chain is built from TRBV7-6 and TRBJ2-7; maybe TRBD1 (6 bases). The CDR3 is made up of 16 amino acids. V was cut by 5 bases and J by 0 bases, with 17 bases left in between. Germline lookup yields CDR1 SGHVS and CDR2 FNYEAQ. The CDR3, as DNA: TGTGCCAGCAGCCCCGAGGGGGACGTCCGCTCCTACGAGCAGTACTTC. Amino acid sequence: CASSPEGDVRSYEQYF.

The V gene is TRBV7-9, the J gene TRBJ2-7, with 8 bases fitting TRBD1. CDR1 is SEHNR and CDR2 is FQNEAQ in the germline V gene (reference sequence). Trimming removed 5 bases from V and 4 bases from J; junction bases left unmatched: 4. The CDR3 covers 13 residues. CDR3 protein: CASSGQGGYEQYF. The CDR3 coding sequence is TGTGCCAGCAGCGGACAGGGCGGATACGAGCAGTACTTC.

In nucleotides, the CDR3 is TGTGCCACCACGTCAGGGGGCTTTGGCTATGGCTACACCTTC. This gives the protein CATTSGGFGYGYTF. The chain has TRBV15 and TRBJ1-2; 8 nucleotides agree with TRBD1. The CDR3 has 14 residues. The V and J ends lost 7 bases and 4 bases, in that order; junction bases with no gene match: 8. The germline gives CDR1 LNHNV, CDR2 YYDKDF (reference sequence).

In DNA, the CDR3 is TGCGCCAGCAGCCCTTTGGGGGGGGCTAATGAAAAACTGTTTTTT. Protein product: CASSPLGGANEKLFF. The chain carries TRBV4-1 and TRBJ1-4; D is possibly TRBD1 (5 bases). Between the trimmed V and J ends, which lost 4 bases and 3 bases, there was a span of 12 bases. CDR1 MGHRA and CDR2 YSYEKL come from the germline V gene. This CDR3 comprises 15 residues.

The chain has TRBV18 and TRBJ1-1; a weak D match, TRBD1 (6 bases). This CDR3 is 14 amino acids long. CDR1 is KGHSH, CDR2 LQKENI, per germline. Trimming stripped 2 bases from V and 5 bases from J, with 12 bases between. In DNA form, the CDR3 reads TGTGCCAGCTCACCATTACAGGGAAAAACTGAAGCTTTCTTT. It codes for CASSPLQGKTEAFF.

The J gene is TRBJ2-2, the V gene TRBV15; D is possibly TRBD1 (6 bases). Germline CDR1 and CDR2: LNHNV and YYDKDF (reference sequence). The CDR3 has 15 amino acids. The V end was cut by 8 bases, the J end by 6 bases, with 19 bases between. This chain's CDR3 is CATGWDTNTPGELFF. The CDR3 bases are TGTGCCACCGGATGGGACACCAATACACCCGGGGAGCTGTTTTTT.

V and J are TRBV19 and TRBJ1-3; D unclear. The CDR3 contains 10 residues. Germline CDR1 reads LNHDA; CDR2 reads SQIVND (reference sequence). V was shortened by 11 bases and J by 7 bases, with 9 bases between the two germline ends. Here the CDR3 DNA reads TGTGCCGGGAACTGGAACACCATATATTTT. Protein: CAGNWNTIYF.

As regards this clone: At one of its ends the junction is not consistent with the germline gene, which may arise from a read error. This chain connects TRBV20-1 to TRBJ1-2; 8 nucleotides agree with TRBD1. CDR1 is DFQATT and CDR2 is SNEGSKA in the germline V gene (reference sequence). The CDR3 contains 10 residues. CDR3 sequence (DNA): TGCAGTGCGCCGGACAGGGATCGGCTCTTC. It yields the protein CSAPDRDRLF.

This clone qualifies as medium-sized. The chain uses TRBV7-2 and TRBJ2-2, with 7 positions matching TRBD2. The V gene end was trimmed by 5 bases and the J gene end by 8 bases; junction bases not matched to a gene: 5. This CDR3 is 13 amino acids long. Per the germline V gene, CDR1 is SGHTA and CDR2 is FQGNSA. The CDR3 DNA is TGTGCCAGCAGCCAGGGAGGGCAGGGGGAGCTGTTTTTT. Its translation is CASSQGGQGELFF.

In DNA, the CDR3 is TGTGCCAGCAGCAACGGGGGGACACCAAACTATGGCTACACCTTC. Translating it yields CASSNGGTPNYGYTF. V is TRBV7-9 and J is TRBJ1-2; tentative D call: TRBD1 (6 bases). Germline loops: CDR1 SEHNR, CDR2 FQNEAQ (reference sequence). V was shortened by 5 bases and J by 2 bases, with 15 bases between the two germline ends. This CDR3 spans 15 amino acids. Supplemented by reference TRBV7-9 and TRBJ1-2, the full variable domain reads DTGVSQNPRHKITKRGQNVTFRCDPISEHNRLYWYRQTLGQGPEFLTYFQNEAQLEKSRLLSDRFSAERPKGSFSTLEIQRTEQGDSAMYLCASSNGGTPNYGYTFGSGTRLTVV.